This record looks at one T cell receptor (beta chain) sequence and its context. Its antigen is still unknown. With 3 bases clipped from V and 4 bases from J, the junction kept 8 bases outside the gene matches. The germline V gene has CDR1 KGHSH and CDR2 LQKENI. This CDR3 has 15 amino acids. These data come from a study of cytomegalovirus exposure and HLA in healthy donors. Points from the study as a whole: Beyond CMV serostatus, there was no information to go on about immune exposure.

The PCR employed 60 Vbeta primers together with 13 Jbeta primers. The method was immunoSEQ multiplex PCR; TCRdb's version includes in-frame clones alone and lacks a portion of them. In all, the sample yields tens of thousands of clones. The V and J genes are TRBV18 and TRBJ2-5, with TRBD2 matching over 7 bases. The source of this sequence is a man in his forties in good health and CMV-seropositive. Specimen: PBMCs. The CDR3 DNA reads TGTGCCAGCTCACCCCTAGGGAGGGGTGGAGAGACCCAGTACTTC. Its translation is CASSPLGRGGETQYF.